This TCR beta chain was identified during a study of T cell repertoires in cytomegalovirus infection. On the study more broadly: Public TCR beta signatures were indicative of both CMV infection and a matching HLA type.

Findings and limits, study-wide: CMV-specific HLA-C-restricted TCR beta clonotypes dominated the ex vivo response.

The V end was cut by 6 bases, the J end by 5 bases, with 11 bases between. This CDR3 comprises 14 residues. This clonotype was recorded many times. Its antigen remains unidentified. TCRdb analysed the reads with MiXCR anew, one entry per CDR3 protein. Among some 200,000 distinct CDR3 sequences listed, about 20% were seen once. The source material was PBMCs. J is TRBJ1-6 and V is TRBV12-3 or TRBV12-4; unclear D gene. This TCR came from a human donor in good health (CMV status not recorded). Some clones in this sample may be carry-over from other donors' samples. CDR3 residues: CASRRPPDNSPLHF. The CDR3 nucleotides are TGTGCCAGCAGACGACCACCGGATAATTCACCCCTCCACTTT.